This T cell receptor beta chain was obtained from a study of PD-1 blockade in classical Hodgkin lymphoma. About this clone itself: Its antigen is currently unknown.

Study-level findings and limits: Compared with healthy donors, newly diagnosed patients reportedly showed lower baseline TCR diversity. Partial responders and progressors had significantly lower baseline TCR diversity. Underlying causes for the observed repertoire differences were not defined, possibly disease activity or prior therapy.

Every single patient, without exception, relapsed after autologous stem cell transplantation, and brentuximab vedotin exposure varied. The CDR3 has 14 amino acids. Germline V lookup: CDR1 LNHDA, CDR2 SQIVND (reference sequence). The V and J ends lost 5 bases and 4 bases respectively, with 15 bases between them. Only in-frame clones appear in the TCRdb table, and some are missing; sequencing was by immunoSEQ multiplex PCR. The sample has 55,000 to 80,000 clones, approximately 89% seen once; the top ten hold roughly an eighth. V gene TRBV19 combines with J gene TRBJ2-7; D is undetermined. This receptor was taken from a human donor with classical Hodgkin lymphoma. The sample was peripheral blood mononuclear cells (PBMCs), taken at baseline. The CDR3 nucleotides are TGTGCCAGTAGTGGTTCGGGCAGGCCTTACGAGCAGTACTTC. Translated, it gives CASSGSGRPYEQYF.